A selection of T cell receptor beta chains follows, all from one sample in a study of vaccination effects on CD4 cells after COVID-19. Their antigen targets remain unknown. The assay was immunoSEQ multiplex PCR, and TCRdb's table has in-frame clones only and misses some. The data show 65,000 to 75,000 clones, around 70% seen once. The sequences come from CD4+ T cells from PBMCs cultured with HCoV-229E spike peptides, collected after COVID-19 vaccination. The receptors stem from a human donor who received a COVID-19 vaccine. The CDR3 runs from the conserved cysteine through the conserved F or W. A D gene is named only where the DNA matches it firmly. Expanded clones get a size class; other rows say once, few or many, or leave the size out.

TRBV24-1	NA	TRBD2	TRBJ2-3	TGTGCCACCAGTGATACGGGACTAGCGGGGGGATTGGATACGCAGTATTTT	CATSDTGLAGGLDTQYF
TRBV5-1	NA	TRBD1	TRBJ1-5	TGCGCCAGCAGCCGCACAGGGGTTCGCAATCAGCCCCAGCATTTT	CASSRTGVRNQPQHF
TRBV28	NA	TRBD1	TRBJ1-1	TGTGCCAGCAGTTCCTCTGGGACAGGGGTAAGGACTGAAGCTTTCTTT	CASSSSGTGVRTEAFF
TRBV2	few	NA	TRBJ2-3	TGTGCCAGCAGTGAAGGGGTCGCGAACACAGATACGCAGTATTTT	CASSEGVANTDTQYF
TRBV7-2	NA	TRBD2	TRBJ2-3	TGTGCCAGCCGCGGGAGGTATCGCGGGGGGGCTAGCACAGATACGCAGTATTTT	CASRGRYRGGASTDTQYF
TRBV9	NA	TRBD2	TRBJ2-3	TGTGCCAGCAGCGTACATCTAGCGGGGTTAACAGATACGCAGTATTTT	CASSVHLAGLTDTQYF
TRBV19	few	TRBD1	TRBJ1-2	TGTGCCAGTAGGGGACAGGGTAGGTTCTATGGCTACACCTTC	CASRGQGRFYGYTF
TRBV29-1	NA	NA	TRBJ2-1	TGCAGCGTTGTGTCTGGGTCGGCCAATGAGCAGTTCTTC	CSVVSGSANEQFF
TRBV11-2	NA	NA	TRBJ1-1	TGTGCCAGCAGCCCAGGGAGGACAGTGACCATGAACACTGAAGCTTTCTTT	CASSPGRTVTMNTEAFF
TRBV6-4	NA	TRBD2	TRBJ2-1	TGTGCCAGCAGTGTGCGGGGGGCCCTAGCCAATGAGCAGTTCTTC	CASSVRGALANEQFF
TRBV28	once	NA	TRBJ1-2	TGTGCCAGCTTTTACAGACACAACTATGGCTACACCTTC	CASFYRHNYGYTF
TRBV28	NA	NA	TRBJ1-1	TGTGCCAGCAGACTTCGGGACACTGCGAACACTGAAGCTTTCTTT	CASRLRDTANTEAFF
TRBV20-1	NA	NA	TRBJ2-1	TGCAGTGCCCCCACTTTCGATGAGCAGTTCTTC	CSAPTFDEQFF
TRBV6-5	NA	TRBD1	TRBJ2-1	TGTGCCAGCAGGAAGACGACAGGGAAAAATGAGCAGTTCTTC	CASRKTTGKNEQFF